This T cell receptor (beta chain) was documented in a study of blood T cell repertoires in COVID-19. Assignment of participants to cohorts was predicated upon participant-reported clinical history. The germline gives CDR1 LNHDA, CDR2 SQIVND (reference sequence). The CDR3 is made up of 14 amino acids. V lost 8 bases and J 1 base, leaving 14 bases between the germline ends. The protocol was immunoSEQ multiplex PCR, while the TCRdb copy is restricted to in-frame clones and leaves out a portion. The sample records roughly 190,000 clones, more than 65% being singletons. Sequenced sample: PBMCs or T cells enriched from blood (not recorded which). The V gene is TRBV19, the J gene TRBJ1-1; tentative D call: TRBD1 (5 bases). This TCR was sampled from a woman between 45 and 65 years old with acute COVID-19. Written as DNA, the CDR3 is TGTGCCAGTCGCAGCCAGGGTCGGAACACTGAAGCTTTCTTT. Translating it yields CASRSQGRNTEAFF.